The T cell receptor beta chain under discussion was sequenced for a study of blood T cell repertoires in COVID-19. As handled by the study authors: Using reference gene primer amplification, nucleated cell counts were estimated. TCRdb keeps only in-frame clones here, not all; method: immunoSEQ multiplex PCR. V, J and clone size are those of that table, while D and trimming were read from the DNA. The sample consists of around 250,000 clones, approximately 90% of them appearing once. V shed 0 bases and J shed 6 bases, with 9 bases lying between them. Per the germline V gene, CDR1 is MNHEY and CDR2 is SVGAGI. This CDR3 has 14 amino acids.

The TCR sequence derives from a young man with active or convalescent COVID-19. The chain employs TRBV6-5 and TRBJ1-3; the D gene is possibly TRBD1 (6 bases). Sequencing was done on a sample of peripheral blood. The CDR3 sequence: CASSYSTGTNTIYF. CDR3 DNA: TGTGCCAGCAGTTACTCGACAGGAACAAACACCATATATTTT.